The clone carrying this TCR beta chain was seen only once. This record belongs to a study of shared clonotypes between healthy human individuals. The CDR3 length is 14 residues. V gave up 1 base and J gave up 1 base, with 7 bases separating them. Germline lookup yields CDR1 LNHNV and CDR2 YYDKDF (reference sequence). TCRdb's table, derived via immunoSEQ multiplex PCR, lists solely in-frame clones and lacks some. The data show over 2 million clones, 85% to 95% seen once. The sample consisted of naive CD4+ T cells from PBMCs. Subset denoted: CD45RA+ positively selected. The chain joins TRBV15 to TRBJ1-1; no clear D. The TCR was taken from a man aged 18-30 years in good health. Some clones in this sample may be carry-over from other donors' samples. CDR3 nucleotide sequence: TGTGCCACCAGCAGAGGGGCAGAGAACACTGAAGCTTTCTTT. This sequence encodes CATSRGAENTEAFF.